The sequence of this T cell receptor beta chain was determined in a study of siplizumab effects on memory and regulatory T cells. Repertoires were generated with immunoSEQ multiplex PCR, while TCRdb's copy carries only in-frame clones and drops some. The repertoire includes 100,000 to 120,000 clones, just over 90% of them detected once, and more than 0.3% sits in the top ten. CDR3 length equals 13 residues. V lost 6 bases, J lost 4 bases, and 13 bases lay in between. The germline gives CDR1 SNHLY, CDR2 FYNNEI. Notes on the study in general: Proliferating Tregs in siplizumab cultures were never verified as suppressive.

For this clone: What it recognizes is unknown.

This chain joins TRBV2 and TRBJ2-7, with TRBD2 as a possible D gene (6 bases). The receptor comes from a human donor in good health. The sample taken for sequencing was CD4+ T cells sorted from blood. The CDR3 protein is CASRAGRIYEQYF. CDR3 bases: TGTGCCAGCAGGGCGGGACGGATATACGAGCAGTACTTC.